This T cell receptor (beta chain) was sequenced during a study of CD8 T cells in Susac syndrome. The CDR3 loop spans 13 amino acids. Trimming removed 6 bases from V and 8 bases from J, with 16 bases in between. RNA amounts of roughly 0.45 to 1 ug underwent reverse transcription with random hexamers. TCRdb reanalysed the immunoSEQ multiplex PCR reads using MiXCR and keeps one entry per CDR3 protein. In the table there are under 90,000 distinct CDR3 sequences, 85% to 95% of which are singletons. The TCR sequence derives from a human donor with Susac syndrome. The chain recombines TRBV12-3 or TRBV12-4 with TRBJ1-2; possibly TRBD1 for D (6 bases). The sequenced sample consisted of CD8+ T cells from PBMCs. The CDR3 reads CASRPEPGGGYTF. The CDR3 coding sequence is TGTGCCAGCAGACCGGAACCGGGGGGCGGCTACACCTTC.